Described below is a single T cell receptor (beta chain) sequence and its context. Its specificity is unknown. This record comes from a study of blood T cells in healthy people across ages. A second roughly 6 to 11 cycle PCR used barcoded and J-beta primers. Each CDR3 protein gets one entry after TCRdb re-called the 5' RACE reads with MiXCR. The sample lists some 1,800,000 distinct CDR3 sequences; about 39% were seen once. Study-wide findings and caveats: TCR beta diversity per million T cells fell roughly linearly with age. Whereas aged donors had fewer naive CD4+ cells, long-lived donors had more of them and higher diversity.

CDR3 length: 17 residues. V gave up 3 bases and J gave up 0 bases; unmatched junction bases: 3. Germline V gives CDR1 SGDLS, CDR2 YYNGEE. Each donor had about 10 milliliters of peripheral blood drawn. The rearrangement links TRBV9 to TRBJ2-5; 15 bases line up with TRBD2. Specimen: blood. The receptor was isolated from a human donor in good health. The CDR3 coding sequence is TGTGCCAGCAGCGGGACTAGCGGGGGGGGGTACCAAGAGACCCAGTACTTC. This codes for CASSGTSGGGYQETQYF.